The 24 T cell receptor beta chains below all came from one sample that was sequenced in a study of human thymus T cells. Resections obtained during corrective heart surgery supplied the thymus tissue. The data were produced by immunoSEQ multiplex PCR, yet TCRdb's version contains in-frame clones alone and is incomplete. The sample records some 80,000 clones, just over 95% being singletons. The sample consisted of thymus tissue. These receptor sequences come from a boy under three years old with a congenital heart defect but otherwise immunologically healthy.

This chain connects TRBV5-6 to TRBJ1-2; 11 bases align to TRBD1. J lost 7 bases, V lost 2 bases, and 4 bases had no gene match. The CDR3 is made up of 14 amino acids. Germline V gives CDR1 SGHDT, CDR2 YYEEEE. The CDR3 nucleotides are TGTGCCAGCAGCTTTGGACAGGGGGCTGGTGGCTACACCTTC. This codes for CASSFGQGAGGYTF. Supplemented by reference TRBV5-6 and TRBJ1-2, the full variable domain reads DAGVTQSPTHLIKTRGQQVTLRCSPKSGHDTVSWYQQALGQGPQFIFQYYEEEERQRGNFPDRFSGHQFPNYSSELNVNALLLGDSALYLCASSFGQGAGGYTFGSGTRLTVV.

This clone was counted between two and nine times. The V gene is TRBV6-1, the J gene TRBJ1-1, with TRBD1 as a possible D gene (5 bases). The V gene's germline CDR1 is MNHNS and CDR2 SASEGT. The CDR3 contains 13 residues. V lost 7 bases to trimming and J lost 3 bases, with 12 bases between them. The CDR3 loop is CASKCREDTEAFF. Written as DNA, the CDR3 is TGTGCCAGCAAATGCAGGGAGGACACTGAAGCTTTCTTT.

The chain uses TRBV19 and TRBJ1-4, with a possible D match to TRBD1 (5 bases). Germline values: CDR1 LNHDA, CDR2 SQIVND (reference sequence). The CDR3 sequence is 18 residues long. The germline V and J ends were trimmed by 7 bases and 0 bases, with 21 bases remaining between them. The CDR3 here is CASKGGTARGATNEKLFF. The CDR3 nucleotides read TGTGCCAGTAAGGGAGGGACTGCGAGGGGTGCAACTAATGAAAAACTGTTTTTT. The full variable domain, rest sourced from reference TRBV19 and TRBJ1-4, is DGGITQSPKYLFRKEGQNVTLSCEQNLNHDAMYWYRQDPGQGLRLIYYSQIVNDFQKGDIAEGYSVSREKKESFPLTVTSAQKNPTAFYLCASKGGTARGATNEKLFFGSGTQLSVL.

The genes are TRBV6-6 and TRBJ2-2; D remains ambiguous. V gave up 2 bases and J gave up 6 bases, with 13 bases separating them. This CDR3 comprises 15 residues. CDR1 MNHNY and CDR2 SVGAGI come from the germline V gene (reference sequence). For the CDR3, the DNA is TGTGCCAGCAGTTACGAGGTCCGAGTGTCCGGGGAGCTGTTTTTT. Translation gives CASSYEVRVSGELFF.

J is TRBJ2-7 and V is TRBV7-9, with 9 bases identical to TRBD1. Germline V lookup: CDR1 SEHNR, CDR2 FQNEAQ (reference sequence). The ends lost 5 bases at V and 2 bases at J; junction bases unmatched: 13. The CDR3 contains 17 residues. CDR3 protein: CASSLPTGGSKTYEQYF. Written as DNA, the CDR3 is TGTGCCAGCAGCCTGCCCACAGGGGGCTCGAAAACCTACGAGCAGTACTTC.

The CDR3 here is CASSFDQSGQVSGSYEQYF. CDR3 coding DNA: TGTGCCAGCAGCTTCGATCAATCTGGACAGGTCAGCGGCTCCTACGAGCAGTACTTC. The chain links TRBV5-6 to TRBJ2-7; TRBD1 matches at 7 bases. The J segment lost 0 bases and the V segment lost 2 bases, leaving 17 bases of the junction unmatched. The CDR3 is made up of 19 amino acids. The germline V gene encodes CDR1 SGHDT and CDR2 YYEEEE. Full variable domain (missing parts from reference TRBV5-6 and TRBJ2-7): DAGVTQSPTHLIKTRGQQVTLRCSPKSGHDTVSWYQQALGQGPQFIFQYYEEEERQRGNFPDRFSGHQFPNYSSELNVNALLLGDSALYLCASSFDQSGQVSGSYEQYFGPGTRLTVT.

This rearrangement joins TRBV6-4 to TRBJ2-2; 8 bases align to TRBD1. The CDR3 is made up of 18 amino acids. The germline V gene has CDR1 MRHNA and CDR2 SNTAGT. Trimming at V came to 0 bases and at J to 1 base, leaving 7 bases not matched to a gene. CDR3 DNA: TGTGCCAGCAGTGACTCGAAAGGAGGACAGGGGAACACCGGGGAGCTGTTTTTT. This gives the protein CASSDSKGGQGNTGELFF.

V usage is TRBV25-1 and J usage is TRBJ2-6; the D is unclear. V lost 3 bases and J 1 base, leaving 7 bases between the germline ends. Per the germline V gene, CDR1 is MGHDK and CDR2 is SYGVNS. The CDR3 sequence is 15 residues long. The CDR3 reads CASSEGGSGANVLTF. In DNA form, the CDR3 reads TGTGCCAGCAGTGAGGGTGGGTCTGGGGCCAACGTCCTGACTTTC.

The chain carries TRBV11-2 and TRBJ2-7, with 7 bases aligning to TRBD2. The junction had 10 bases not matched to a gene; V was cut back by 0 bases and J by 2 bases. The CDR3 totals 17 residues. The germline V gene encodes CDR1 SGHAT and CDR2 FQNNGV. CDR3: CASSLDPGTTGPYEQYF. For the CDR3, the DNA is TGTGCCAGCAGCTTAGATCCCGGGACTACGGGCCCCTACGAGCAGTACTTC.

This clone was detected once. The chain combines TRBV18 with TRBJ2-7, with D perhaps TRBD2 (6 bases). V lost 0 bases and J 0 bases, leaving 15 bases between the germline ends. From germline, CDR1 is KGHSH and CDR2 LQKENI. The CDR3 runs 17 residues. This chain's CDR3 is CASSPPGGELISYEQYF. The CDR3 nucleotides read TGTGCCAGCTCACCACCGGGAGGTGAGCTGATCTCCTACGAGCAGTACTTC.

This sequence joins TRBV9 and TRBJ1-3; D may be TRBD1 (6 bases). The CDR3 runs to 17 residues. The germline gives CDR1 SGDLS, CDR2 YYNGEE. The V end was cut by 0 bases, the J end by 0 bases, with 13 bases between. DNA of the CDR3: TGTGCCAGCAGCGTAGAACCCAGCAGGGGCTCTGGAAACACCATATATTTT. The encoded protein is CASSVEPSRGSGNTIYF.

This rearrangement joins TRBV29-1 to TRBJ2-7, with 8 bases identical to TRBD1. The germline V gene encodes CDR1 SQVTM and CDR2 ANQGSEA. J lost 2 bases, V lost 6 bases, and 18 bases had no gene match. The CDR3 length is 17 residues. CDR3 in amino acids: CSVAENGQGGRAYEQYF. The CDR3 DNA is TGCAGCGTCGCCGAAAACGGACAGGGCGGTAGGGCCTACGAGCAGTACTTC.

The CDR3 spells CASSLEGGALYNEQFF. DNA of the CDR3: TGTGCCAGCAGCTTGGAAGGCGGGGCCCTCTACAATGAGCAGTTCTTC. The V and J genes are TRBV5-6 and TRBJ2-1; maybe TRBD2 (6 bases). Germline values: CDR1 SGHDT, CDR2 YYEEEE. V lost 0 bases to trimming and J lost 3 bases, with 13 bases between them. The CDR3 covers 16 residues.

The rearrangement joins TRBV2 to TRBJ2-2, with D possibly being TRBD2 (5 bases). The CDR3 has 15 amino acids. V lost 8 bases, J lost 5 bases, and 18 bases lay in between. Germline CDR1 reads SNHLY; CDR2 reads FYNNEI. CDR3 in amino acids: CASALVRVKTGELFF. Here the CDR3 DNA reads TGTGCCAGCGCCCTAGTGCGGGTAAAAACCGGGGAGCTGTTTTTT.

The chain recombines TRBV14 with TRBJ1-2; the match to TRBD1 covers 7 bases. CDR3 length equals 18 residues. V shed 2 bases and J 4 bases; nucleotides not matched to a gene: 16. Germline-derived CDR1 and CDR2 are SGHDN and FVKESK. Written as DNA, the CDR3 is TGTGCCAGCAGCCAATTCGACAGGGAGGTTGACTTAGGCTATGGCTACACCTTC. Amino acids: CASSQFDREVDLGYGYTF.

This chain uses TRBV5-8 with TRBJ2-3; tentatively, D is TRBD2 (6 bases). The CDR3 totals 17 residues. V was pared by 0 bases and J by 1 base, with 15 bases between. Germline CDR1 is SGHTS and CDR2 is YDEGEE. The CDR3: CASSLAPLAVGTDTQYF. As DNA, the CDR3 is TGTGCCAGCAGCTTGGCCCCACTAGCTGTGGGCACAGATACGCAGTATTTT.

V usage is TRBV7-2 and J usage is TRBJ1-5; possibly TRBD1 for D (5 bases). The V end was cut by 5 bases, the J end by 10 bases, with 18 bases between. Looked up from germline, CDR1 is SGHTA and CDR2 is FQGNSA. There are 14 residues in the CDR3. The CDR3 loop is CASSLGTGVEPQHF. In DNA form, the CDR3 reads TGTGCCAGCAGCCTCGGGACGGGGGTTGAACCCCAGCATTTT.

The chain joins TRBV6-5 to TRBJ2-7; D is possibly TRBD1 (5 bases). V shed 2 bases and J shed 3 bases, with 17 bases lying between them. Germline lookup yields CDR1 MNHEY and CDR2 SVGAGI. The CDR3 runs 16 residues. In nucleotides, the CDR3 is TGTGCCAGCAGTTACATCCGCTCAGGGCATGGCTACGAGCAGTACTTC. This translates into CASSYIRSGHGYEQYF.

The chain combines TRBV6-5 with TRBJ1-1; 7 nucleotides match TRBD1. V gave up 7 bases and J gave up 1 base; unmatched junction bases: 3. The CDR3 runs 13 residues. Germline V CDR1 and CDR2: MNHEY, SVGAGI. The CDR3 DNA reads TGTGCCAGCATCGGGACAGCGAACACTGAAGCTTTCTTT. Protein sequence: CASIGTANTEAFF.

The rearrangement uses TRBV5-4 and TRBJ2-5; 8 bases are shared with TRBD1. The germline V gene encodes CDR1 SGHNT and CDR2 YYREEE (reference sequence). This CDR3 comprises 16 residues. V shed 3 bases and J 3 bases; nucleotides not matched to a gene: 10. The CDR3 DNA reads TGTGCCAGCAGCTATTTTAGAGACAGGGGCGAAGAGACCCAGTACTTC. Protein: CASSYFRDRGEETQYF.

The chain has TRBV7-2 and TRBJ2-4; 12 bases agree with TRBD1. The CDR3 covers 17 residues. V shed 2 bases, J shed 8 bases, and the junction held 10 bases outside the gene matches. CDR1 and CDR2 (germline): SGHTA, FQGNSA. The CDR3 bases are TGTGCCAGCAGCTTAACGGGACAGGGGGCTTCTAGGGACATTCAGTACTTC. Translated: CASSLTGQGASRDIQYF. Filled out from reference TRBV7-2 and TRBJ2-4, the complete variable domain reads GAGVSQSPSNKVTEKGKDVELRCDPISGHTALYWYRQSLGQGLEFLIYFQGNSAPDKSGLPSDRFSAERTGGSVSTLTIQRTQQEDSAVYLCASSLTGQGASRDIQYFGAGTRLSVL.

This chain joins TRBV9 and TRBJ2-6, with a tentative D call TRBD2 (5 bases). This CDR3 comprises 17 residues. V shed 4 bases and J shed 3 bases, with 17 bases lying between them. The germline gives CDR1 SGDLS, CDR2 YYNGEE. The CDR3 DNA is TGTGCCAGCAGCCCCCGACCCACTAGGAATGGGGCCAACGTCCTGACTTTC. Translated: CASSPRPTRNGANVLTF.

The rearrangement uses TRBV6-5 and TRBJ2-7; 7 nucleotides agree with TRBD1. Germline CDR1 MNHEY, CDR2 SVGAGI. The V gene end was trimmed by 6 bases and the J gene end by 3 bases; junction bases not matched to a gene: 5. The CDR3 has 13 residues. The CDR3, as DNA: TGTGCCAGCAGAGCCGGGACAGACTACGAGCAGTACTTC. It yields the protein CASRAGTDYEQYF.

The chain employs TRBV11-2 and TRBJ1-1, with a tentative D call TRBD1 (5 bases). CDR3 length: 15 amino acids. CDR1 and CDR2 from the germline V gene are SGHAT and FQNNGV. The V and J ends lost 4 bases and 3 bases respectively, with 15 bases between them. The DNA of the CDR3 is TGTGCCAGCAGCTCGGGACTGACAGAGGACACTGAAGCTTTCTTT. Protein sequence: CASSSGLTEDTEAFF.